This TCR beta chain came from a study of T cell clones after liver transplantation. Study-level information: Immunosuppression withdrawal was tried within 2 years after liver transplantation in this trial. Standard immunosuppression, with no induction, continued until 12-24 months after transplant. Tolerance: complete withdrawal held at least one year, liver enzymes staying within twice normal.

Only in-frame clones appear in the TCRdb table, and some are missing; sequencing was by immunoSEQ multiplex PCR. The data contain about 22,000 clones, 55% to 75% of them seen just once; the ten biggest clones take up 2.5% to 3%. The CDR3 extends over 15 amino acids. Germline CDR1 reads MNHNS; CDR2 reads SASEGT. Unmatched junction bases numbered 7, after V lost 6 bases and J lost 0 bases. Thawed unstimulated PBMCs were FACS-sorted by CD3, CD4 and CD8 into two populations. This receptor was identified in a human donor who received a liver transplant. Sequences were derived from CD4+ T cells from blood, sampled before liver transplant. The V gene is TRBV6-1, the J gene TRBJ2-7; 8 nucleotides align to TRBD1. The CDR3 region has the DNA TGTGCCAGCAGCCAGGGACAGGCGACCTCCTACGAGCAGTACGTC. Protein: CASSQGQATSYEQYV.